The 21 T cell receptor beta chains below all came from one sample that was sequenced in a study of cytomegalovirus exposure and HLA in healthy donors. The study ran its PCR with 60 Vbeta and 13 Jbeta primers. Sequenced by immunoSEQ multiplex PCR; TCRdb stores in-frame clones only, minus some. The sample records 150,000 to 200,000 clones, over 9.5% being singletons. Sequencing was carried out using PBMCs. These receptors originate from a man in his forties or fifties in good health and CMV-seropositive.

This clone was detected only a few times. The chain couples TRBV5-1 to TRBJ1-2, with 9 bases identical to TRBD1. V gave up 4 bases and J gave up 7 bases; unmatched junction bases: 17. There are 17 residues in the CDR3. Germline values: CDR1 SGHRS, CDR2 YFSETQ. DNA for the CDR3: TGCGCCAGCAGCGCCACCGATCGGACAGGGGACCGAGGTGGCTACACCTTC. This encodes CASSATDRTGDRGGYTF. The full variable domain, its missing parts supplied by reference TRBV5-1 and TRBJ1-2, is KAGVTQTPRYLIKTRGQQVTLSCSPISGHRSVSWYQQTPGQGLQFLFEYFSETQRNKGNFPGRFSGRQFSNSRSEMNVSTLELGDSALYLCASSATDRTGDRGGYTFGSGTRLTVV.

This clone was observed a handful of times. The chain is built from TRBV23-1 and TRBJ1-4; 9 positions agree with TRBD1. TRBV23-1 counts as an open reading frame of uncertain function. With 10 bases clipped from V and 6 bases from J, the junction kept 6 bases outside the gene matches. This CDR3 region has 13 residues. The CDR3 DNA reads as TGCGCCACCTCCCGGACAGGGGATGAAAAACTGTTTTTT. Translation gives CATSRTGDEKLFF.

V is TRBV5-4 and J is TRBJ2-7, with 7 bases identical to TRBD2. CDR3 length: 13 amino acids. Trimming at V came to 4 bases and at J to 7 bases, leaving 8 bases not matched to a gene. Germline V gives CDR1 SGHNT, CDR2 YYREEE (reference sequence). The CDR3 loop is CASSPGTTGEQYF. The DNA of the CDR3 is TGTGCCAGCAGCCCGGGGACTACCGGGGAGCAGTACTTC.

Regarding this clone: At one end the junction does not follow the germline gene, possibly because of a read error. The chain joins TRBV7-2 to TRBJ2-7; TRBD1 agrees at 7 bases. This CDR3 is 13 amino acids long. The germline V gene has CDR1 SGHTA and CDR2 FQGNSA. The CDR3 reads CASSLARGTARTF. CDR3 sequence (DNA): TGTGCCAGCAGCTTAGCGAGGGGGACAGCTCGTACGTTT.

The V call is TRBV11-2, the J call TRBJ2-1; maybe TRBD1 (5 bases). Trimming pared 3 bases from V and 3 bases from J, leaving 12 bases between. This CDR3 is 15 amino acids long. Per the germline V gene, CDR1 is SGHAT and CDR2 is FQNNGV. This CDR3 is CASSFRDLYYNEQFF. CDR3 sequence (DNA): TGTGCCAGCAGCTTCAGGGATTTATACTACAATGAGCAGTTCTTC.

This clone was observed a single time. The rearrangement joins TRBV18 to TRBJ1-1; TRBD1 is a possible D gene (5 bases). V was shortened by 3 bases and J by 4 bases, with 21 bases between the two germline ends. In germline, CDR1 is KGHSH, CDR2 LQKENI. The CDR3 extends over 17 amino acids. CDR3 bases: TGTGCCAGCTCACCGGGGCCACTTGAGGCCTTGGGCACTGAAGCTTTCTTT. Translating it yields CASSPGPLEALGTEAFF.

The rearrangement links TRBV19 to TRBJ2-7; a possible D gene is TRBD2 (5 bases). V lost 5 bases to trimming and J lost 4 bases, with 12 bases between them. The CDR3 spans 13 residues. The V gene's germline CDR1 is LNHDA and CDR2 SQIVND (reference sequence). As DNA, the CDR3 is TGTGCCAGTAGTCCCGGGGTTGGGTACGAGCAGTACTTC. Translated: CASSPGVGYEQYF.

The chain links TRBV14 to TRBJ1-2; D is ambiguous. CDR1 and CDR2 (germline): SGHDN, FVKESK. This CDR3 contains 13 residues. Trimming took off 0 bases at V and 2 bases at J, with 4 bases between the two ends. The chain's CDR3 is CASSQDRNYGYTF. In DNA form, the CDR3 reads TGTGCCAGCAGCCAAGACAGAAACTATGGCTACACCTTC.

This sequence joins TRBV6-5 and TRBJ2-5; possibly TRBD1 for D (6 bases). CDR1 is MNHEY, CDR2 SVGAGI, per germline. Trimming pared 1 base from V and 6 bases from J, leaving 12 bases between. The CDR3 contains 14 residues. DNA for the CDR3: TGTGCCAGCAGTTACTTGGGGGCTGGAAAGACCCAGTACTTC. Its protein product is CASSYLGAGKTQYF.

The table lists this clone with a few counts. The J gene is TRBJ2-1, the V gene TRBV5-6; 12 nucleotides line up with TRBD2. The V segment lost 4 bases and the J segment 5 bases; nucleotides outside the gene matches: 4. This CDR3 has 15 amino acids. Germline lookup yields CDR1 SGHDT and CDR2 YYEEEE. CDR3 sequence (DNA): TGTGCCAGCAGCCGGACTAGCGGGATCAACAATGAGCAGTTCTTC. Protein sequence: CASSRTSGINNEQFF. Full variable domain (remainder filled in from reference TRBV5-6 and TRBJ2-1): DAGVTQSPTHLIKTRGQQVTLRCSPKSGHDTVSWYQQALGQGPQFIFQYYEEEERQRGNFPDRFSGHQFPNYSSELNVNALLLGDSALYLCASSRTSGINNEQFFGPGTRLTVL.

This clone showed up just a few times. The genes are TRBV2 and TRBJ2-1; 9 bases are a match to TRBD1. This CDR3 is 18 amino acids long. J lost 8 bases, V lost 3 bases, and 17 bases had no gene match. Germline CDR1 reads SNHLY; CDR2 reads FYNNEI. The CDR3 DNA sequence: TGTGCCAGCAGTGAGGAACAGGGGGCGAAGTTTTTGTCGGATGAGCAGTTCTTC. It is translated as CASSEEQGAKFLSDEQFF.

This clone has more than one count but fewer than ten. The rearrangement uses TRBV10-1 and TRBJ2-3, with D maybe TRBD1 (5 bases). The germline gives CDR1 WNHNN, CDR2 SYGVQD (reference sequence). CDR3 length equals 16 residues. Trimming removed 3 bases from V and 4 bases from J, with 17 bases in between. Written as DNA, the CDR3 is TGCGCCAGCAGTGATAGGACACGTCAAGGTCCAGATACGCAGTATTTT. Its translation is CASSDRTRQGPDTQYF.

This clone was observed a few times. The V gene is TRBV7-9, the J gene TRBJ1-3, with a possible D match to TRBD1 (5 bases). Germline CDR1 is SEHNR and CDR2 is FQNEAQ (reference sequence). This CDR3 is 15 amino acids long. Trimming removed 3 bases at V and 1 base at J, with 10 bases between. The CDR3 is CASSLGLLSGNTIYF. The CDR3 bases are TGTGCCAGCAGCTTGGGACTCCTGTCTGGAAACACCATATATTTT.

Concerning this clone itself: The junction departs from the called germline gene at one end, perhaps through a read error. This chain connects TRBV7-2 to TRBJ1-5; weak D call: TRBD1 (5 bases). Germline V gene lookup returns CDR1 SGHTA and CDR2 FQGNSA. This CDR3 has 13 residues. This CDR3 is CARSYQGGQHQHF. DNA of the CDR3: TGTGCCAGAAGCTACCAGGGTGGGCAGCACCAGCATTTT.

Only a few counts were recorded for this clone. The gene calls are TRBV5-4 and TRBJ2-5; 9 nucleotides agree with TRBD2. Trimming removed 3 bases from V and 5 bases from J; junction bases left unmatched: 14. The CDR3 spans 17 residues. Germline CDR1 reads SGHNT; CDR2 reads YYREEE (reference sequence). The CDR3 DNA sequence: TGTGCCAGCAGCTCCAAAATGAGCGGGGGGCGAGTTGAGACCCAGTACTTC. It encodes CASSSKMSGGRVETQYF.

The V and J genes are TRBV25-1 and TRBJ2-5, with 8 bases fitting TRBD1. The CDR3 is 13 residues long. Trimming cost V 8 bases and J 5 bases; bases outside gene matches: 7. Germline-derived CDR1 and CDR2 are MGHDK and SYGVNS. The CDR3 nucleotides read TGTGCCAGCCAGAGACAGGGGCCGGAGACCCAGTACTTC. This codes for CASQRQGPETQYF.

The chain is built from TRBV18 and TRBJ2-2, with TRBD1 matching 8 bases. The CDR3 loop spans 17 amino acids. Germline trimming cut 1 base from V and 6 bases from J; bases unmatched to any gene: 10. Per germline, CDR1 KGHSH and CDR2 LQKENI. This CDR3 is CASSPQGDRLVPGELFF. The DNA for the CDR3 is TGTGCCAGCTCACCACAAGGGGACAGGCTGGTTCCCGGGGAGCTGTTTTTT.

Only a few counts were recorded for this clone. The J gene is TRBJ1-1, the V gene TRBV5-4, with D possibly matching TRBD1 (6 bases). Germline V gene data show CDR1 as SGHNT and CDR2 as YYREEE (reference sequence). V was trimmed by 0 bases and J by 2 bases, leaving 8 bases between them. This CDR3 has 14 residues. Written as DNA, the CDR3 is TGTGCCAGCAGCTTGGGGACAGCTAACACTGAAGCTTTCTTT. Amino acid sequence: CASSLGTANTEAFF.

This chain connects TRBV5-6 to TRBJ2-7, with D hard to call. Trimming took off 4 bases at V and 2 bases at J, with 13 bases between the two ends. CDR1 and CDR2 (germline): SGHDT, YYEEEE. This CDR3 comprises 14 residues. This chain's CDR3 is CASSPQSSAYEQYV. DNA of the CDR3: TGTGCCAGCAGCCCGCAGTCGAGCGCCTACGAGCAGTACGTC.

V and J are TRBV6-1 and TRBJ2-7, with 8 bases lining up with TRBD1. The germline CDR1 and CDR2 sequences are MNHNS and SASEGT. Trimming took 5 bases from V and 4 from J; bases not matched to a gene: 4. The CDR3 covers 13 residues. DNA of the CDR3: TGTGCCAGCAGTCCAGGGGGCGGGTACGAGCAGTACTTC. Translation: CASSPGGGYEQYF.

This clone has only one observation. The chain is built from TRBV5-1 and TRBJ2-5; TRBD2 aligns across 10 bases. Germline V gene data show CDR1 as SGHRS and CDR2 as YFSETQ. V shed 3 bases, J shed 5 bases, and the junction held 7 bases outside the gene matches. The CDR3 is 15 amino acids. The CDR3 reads CASSSTGTSAETQYF. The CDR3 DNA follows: TGCGCCAGCAGCTCAACCGGGACTAGCGCTGAGACCCAGTACTTC.